These 20 T cell receptor beta chains were all obtained from the same sample, sequenced in a study of shared clonotypes between healthy human individuals. Here immunoSEQ multiplex PCR was the method, and the copy in TCRdb shows in-frame clones only, minus some. The sample lists 490,000 or so clones, around 80% occurring once. What was sequenced was PBMCs. All receptors come from a woman in her thirties or forties in good health. Some clones in this sample may be carry-over from other donors' samples.

V gene TRBV11-2 combines with J gene TRBJ2-6, with D hard to call. V lost 11 bases and J lost 4, with 15 bases in between. In germline, CDR1 is SGHAT, CDR2 FQNNGV. The CDR3 runs to 14 residues. CDR3 loop: CAYLGLSGANVLTF. CDR3 nucleotide sequence: TGTGCCTATTTGGGTCTTTCCGGGGCCAACGTCCTGACTTTC.

The V call is TRBV10-2, the J call TRBJ1-1; D is ambiguous. CDR1 and CDR2 from the germline V gene are WSHSY and SAAADI. This CDR3 region has 15 residues. V shed 1 base and J shed 2 bases, with 11 bases lying between them. The CDR3 region is CASSELLNYNTEAFF. The CDR3 coding sequence is TGCGCCAGCAGTGAGTTACTAAACTATAACACTGAAGCTTTCTTT.

In the case of this clone: The same CDR3 can be traced to other DNA sequences in this sample. V gene TRBV5-1 combines with J gene TRBJ2-3, with unresolved D. Germline V lookup: CDR1 SGHRS, CDR2 YFSETQ. CDR3 size: 14 residues. V was trimmed by 0 bases and J by 2 bases, leaving 7 bases between them. This CDR3 is CASSLAGNTDTQYF. The CDR3 nucleotides read TGCGCCAGCAGCTTGGCAGGAAACACAGATACGCAGTATTTT.

This CDR3 reads CASSPRALTSGLYNEQFF. The CDR3 bases are TGTGCCAGCAGCCCCCGGGCCCTTACTAGCGGACTTTACAATGAGCAGTTCTTC. This rearrangement joins TRBV7-2 to TRBJ2-1; 8 positions agree with TRBD2. CDR3 length: 18 residues. The junction had 16 bases not matched to a gene; V was cut back by 5 bases and J by 4 bases. Germline lookup yields CDR1 SGHTA and CDR2 FQGNSA.

This clone was detected a few times. The J gene is TRBJ1-5, the V gene TRBV27, with a tentative D call TRBD1 (6 bases). Germline V gene data show CDR1 as MNHEY and CDR2 as SMNVEV (reference sequence). The CDR3 spans 15 residues. Trimming stripped 2 bases from V and 7 bases from J, with 15 bases between. The CDR3 nucleotides are TGTGCCAGCAGTTTAACGCAGGGGCTAGGACAGCCCCAGCATTTT. Its protein is CASSLTQGLGQPQHF.

This clone was picked up a small number of times. The rearrangement uses TRBV7-8 and TRBJ2-2; 8 bases agree with TRBD1. V was clipped by 5 bases and J by 1 base; unmatched bases: 6. The CDR3 runs 16 residues. CDR1 is SGHVS and CDR2 is FQNEAQ in the germline V gene. CDR3: CASSPTGTGNTGELFF. CDR3 DNA: TGTGCCAGCAGCCCGACCGGGACAGGGAACACCGGGGAGCTGTTTTTT.

This clone was detected once. The rearrangement uses TRBV29-1 and TRBJ1-1; 9 bases line up with TRBD1. Looked up from germline, CDR1 is SQVTM and CDR2 is ANQGSEA. V lost 4 bases, J lost 5 bases, and 5 bases stayed unmatched. CDR3 length equals 13 residues. The CDR3 reads CSVARQGGTEAFF. DNA of the CDR3: TGCAGCGTTGCCCGACAGGGGGGGACTGAAGCTTTCTTT.

The chain links TRBV29-1 to TRBJ2-3, with D uncertain. Germline V lookup: CDR1 SQVTM, CDR2 ANQGSEA. Deletions cut 6 bases from V and 2 bases from J, with 9 bases between. The CDR3 runs 12 residues. CDR3 nucleotides: TGCAGCGTGGCCCCGTACACAGATACGCAGTATTTT. Translating it yields CSVAPYTDTQYF.

The rearrangement links TRBV27 to TRBJ2-3, with a weak D call TRBD1 (5 bases). Germline V gene lookup returns CDR1 MNHEY and CDR2 SMNVEV (reference sequence). The V end lost 5 bases, the J end lost 2 bases, and 11 bases lay between the germline ends. This CDR3 contains 14 residues. CDR3 protein: CASSITRVTDTQYF. The CDR3 DNA reads TGTGCCAGCAGTATTACCAGGGTCACAGATACGCAGTATTTT.

V gene TRBV18 combines with J gene TRBJ2-3; 14 positions agree with TRBD2. The CDR3 totals 16 residues. Germline lookup yields CDR1 KGHSH and CDR2 LQKENI. Trimming cost V 2 bases and J 5 bases; bases outside gene matches: 3. CDR3 bases: TGTGCCAGCTCACCAGGACTAGCGGGAGGTGGAGATACGCAGTATTTT. Translating gives CASSPGLAGGGDTQYF.

The J gene is TRBJ2-4, the V gene TRBV7-9, with 8 positions matching TRBD2. The V gene end was trimmed by 5 bases and the J gene end by 0 bases; junction bases not matched to a gene: 3. This CDR3 comprises 15 residues. Germline lookup yields CDR1 SEHNR and CDR2 FQNEAQ (reference sequence). CDR3 nucleotide sequence: TGTGCCAGCAGCCCTAGCGGGTCAGCCAAAAACATTCAGTACTTC. This gives the protein CASSPSGSAKNIQYF. The full variable domain, with the rest looked up from reference TRBV7-9 and TRBJ2-4, is DTGVSQNPRHKITKRGQNVTFRCDPISEHNRLYWYRQTLGQGPEFLTYFQNEAQLEKSRLLSDRFSAERPKGSFSTLEIQRTEQGDSAMYLCASSPSGSAKNIQYFGAGTRLSVL.

CDR3 sequence reads: CASSYLQGAKGYTF. In nucleotides, the CDR3 is TGTGCCAGCAGTTACTTACAGGGGGCAAAAGGCTACACCTTC. This sequence joins TRBV9 and TRBJ1-2; 9 bases line up with TRBD1. CDR3 length: 14 residues. V gave up 5 bases and J gave up 8 bases; unmatched junction bases: 10. Germline lookup yields CDR1 SGDLS and CDR2 YYNGEE.

The chain links TRBV28 to TRBJ1-2; the D is unclear. The CDR3 consists of 13 residues. Germline CDR1 and CDR2: MDHEN and SYDVKM. V gave up 8 bases and J gave up 2 bases, with 12 bases separating them. The DNA of the CDR3 is TGTGCCAGCGTCTCTGGTGGGAACTATGGCTACACCTTC. Translation: CASVSGGNYGYTF.

The chain links TRBV19 to TRBJ2-3; weak D call: TRBD2 (5 bases). V gave up 4 bases and J gave up 1 base, with 15 bases separating them. The CDR3 is 16 residues long. Germline-derived CDR1 and CDR2 are LNHDA and SQIVND (reference sequence). The CDR3 loop reads CASSNSVGLGTDTQYF. The DNA of the CDR3 is TGTGCCAGTAGTAATAGCGTAGGACTTGGCACAGATACGCAGTATTTT.

The chain is built from TRBV11-2 and TRBJ2-5, with no clear D. The CDR3 totals 14 residues. With 0 bases removed from V and 5 bases from J, the gap between germline ends came to 10 bases. CDR1 and CDR2 (germline): SGHAT, FQNNGV. In DNA form, the CDR3 reads TGTGCCAGCAGCTTAGATCTCGGGTGGGAGACCCAGTACTTC. This encodes CASSLDLGWETQYF.

The chain combines TRBV18 with TRBJ2-1; 12 bases are a match to TRBD2. Germline V gives CDR1 KGHSH, CDR2 LQKENI. The J segment lost 5 bases and the V segment lost 1 base, leaving 0 bases of the junction unmatched. There are 15 residues in the CDR3. The CDR3 DNA reads TGTGCCAGCTCACCACGGACTAGCGGGAACAATGAGCAGTTCTTC. It codes for CASSPRTSGNNEQFF.

V is TRBV5-1 and J is TRBJ1-1, with D maybe TRBD1 (5 bases). The germline V and J ends were trimmed by 0 bases and 1 base, with 10 bases remaining between them. CDR1 and CDR2 from the germline V gene are SGHRS and YFSETQ. CDR3 size: 15 residues. Here the CDR3 DNA reads TGCGCCAGCAGCTTGGAGACAGAACCGAACACTGAAGCTTTCTTT. It encodes CASSLETEPNTEAFF.

The chain links TRBV7-9 to TRBJ1-2; a weak D match, TRBD1 (6 bases). CDR3 length: 16 residues. Germline V lookup: CDR1 SEHNR, CDR2 FQNEAQ (reference sequence). The V gene lost 1 base and the J gene lost 0 bases, with 12 bases spanning the gap. The CDR3 loop reads CASSLGGGLANYGYTF. The DNA for the CDR3 is TGTGCCAGCAGCTTAGGAGGGGGTTTAGCTAACTATGGCTACACCTTC.

The chain links TRBV10-3 to TRBJ2-1; TRBD2 matches at 7 bases. V was pared by 3 bases and J by 1 base, with 3 bases of the junction left unmatched. Germline assignment: CDR1 ENHRY and CDR2 SYGVKD. This CDR3 comprises 15 residues. The CDR3 DNA sequence: TGTGCCATCAGTGAACTAGCGAGTTCCTACAATGAGCAGTTCTTC. Its translation: CAISELASSYNEQFF.

The chain employs TRBV5-1 and TRBJ1-2; D gene uncertain. The CDR3 is 11 amino acids. V gave up 5 bases and J gave up 3 bases, with 5 bases separating them. Germline loops: CDR1 SGHRS, CDR2 YFSETQ. The CDR3 spells CASSPDYGYTF. As DNA, the CDR3 is TGCGCCAGCAGTCCCGACTATGGCTACACCTTC. The whole variable domain, filled in from reference TRBV5-1 and TRBJ1-2, reads KAGVTQTPRYLIKTRGQQVTLSCSPISGHRSVSWYQQTPGQGLQFLFEYFSETQRNKGNFPGRFSGRQFSNSRSEMNVSTLELGDSALYLCASSPDYGYTFGSGTRLTVV.